This T cell receptor beta chain was retrieved from a study of T cell responses to AZD1222 COVID-19 vaccine. Findings of the study overall: There were repertoire samples only from the period after the peak T cell response. Donors were mostly white British, more females; clonal diversity possibly underestimated. AZD1222 recipients seropositive at baseline numbered only six or seven.

A note on this clone: Its antigen is undetermined.

Measured with immunoSEQ multiplex PCR; TCRdb has only the in-frame clones, and not every one. The repertoire has some 110,000 clones, around 90% of them found once; the top ten carry 7% to 10%. This sequence was found in an adult in good health. The source material was peripheral blood, sampled on day 0 of AZD1222 vaccination.

CDR3 coding DNA: TGCAGCGTTGAAGGCTACAGGACCTACACAGATACGCAGTATTTT. This translates into CSVEGYRTYTDTQYF. The V gene is TRBV29-1, the J gene TRBJ2-3; a possible D gene is TRBD1 (5 bases). The CDR3 covers 15 residues. V shed 1 base and J shed 2 bases, with 13 bases lying between them. Germline V gene sequence: CDR1 SQVTM, CDR2 ANQGSEA.